These 15 T cell receptor beta chains came from one sample sequenced in a study of T cell responses to AZD1222 COVID-19 vaccine. The method was immunoSEQ multiplex PCR; TCRdb's version includes in-frame clones alone and lacks a portion of them. The repertoire has around 140,000 clones, roughly 89% of them found once; the top ten carry approximately 1.7%. The starting material was peripheral blood, obtained on day 0 of AZD1222 vaccination. The receptors stem from an adult in good health.

The chain employs TRBV3-1 (or the pseudogene TRBV3-2) and TRBJ1-5, with a tentative D call TRBD1 (5 bases). V lost 4 bases and J 0 bases, leaving 25 bases between the germline ends. This CDR3 region has 20 residues. The germline gives CDR1 LGHDT, CDR2 YNNKEL (reference sequence). CDR3 region: CASSPTMWGQLESSNQPQHF. CDR3 nucleotides: TGTGCCAGCAGCCCCACGATGTGGGGCCAATTAGAGTCTAGCAATCAGCCCCAGCATTTT.

This clone was seen a single time. The chain joins TRBV2 to TRBJ2-7, with D unresolved. V was clipped by 6 bases and J by 0 bases, with 6 bases between them. This CDR3 contains 12 residues. Per germline, CDR1 SNHLY and CDR2 FYNNEI. The CDR3 sequence is CASRTDSYEQYF. The CDR3 DNA reads as TGTGCCAGCAGGACGGACTCCTACGAGCAGTACTTC.

The CDR3: CASTATRDSNSPLHF. CDR3 bases: TGTGCCAGCACCGCGACCCGGGACAGTAATTCACCCCTCCACTTT. The V and J genes are TRBV28 and TRBJ1-6; 7 nucleotides align to TRBD1. The germline V gene has CDR1 MDHEN and CDR2 SYDVKM. J gave up 6 bases and V 7 bases, and 9 bases lay outside the gene matches. The CDR3 spans 15 residues. The entire variable domain, with the rest obtained from reference TRBV28 and TRBJ1-6, is as follows: DVKVTQSSRYLVKRTGEKVFLECVQDMDHENMFWYRQDPGLGLRLIYFSYDVKMKEKGDIPEGYSVSREKKERFSLILESASTNQTSMYLCASTATRDSNSPLHFGNGTRLTVT.

The chain joins TRBV7-9 to TRBJ1-3; the match to TRBD1 covers 8 bases. The length of the CDR3 is 11 residues. Germline V gene sequence: CDR1 SEHNR, CDR2 FQNEAQ (reference sequence). After removal of 4 bases from V and 16 bases from J, the junction contained 6 bases not matched to a gene. Written as DNA, the CDR3 is TGTGCCAGCAGCTACGAGGACAGGGAGTATTTT. This gives the protein CASSYEDREYF.

The V call is TRBV27, the J call TRBJ2-7; TRBD1 matches at 8 bases. With V trimmed by 3 bases and J by 5 bases, 3 bases remained unmatched. The CDR3 is made up of 13 amino acids. Germline V CDR1 and CDR2: MNHEY, SMNVEV (reference sequence). The CDR3 region is CASSLDRENEQYF. CDR3 nucleotide sequence: TGTGCCAGCAGTTTGGACAGGGAAAACGAGCAGTACTTC.

The CDR3 sequence: CASSEKTEPYNEQFF. For the CDR3, the DNA is TGTGCCAGCAGTGAAAAGACAGAGCCTTACAATGAGCAGTTCTTC. This chain links TRBV6-1 with TRBJ2-1, with D tentatively TRBD1 (5 bases). CDR3 length: 15 amino acids. Per germline, CDR1 MNHNS and CDR2 SASEGT. The V end lost 2 bases, the J end lost 4 bases, and 12 bases lay between the germline ends.

V usage is TRBV27 and J usage is TRBJ2-7; D is unresolved. V lost 6 bases and J lost 8, with 26 bases in between. The CDR3 extends over 16 amino acids. The germline CDR1 and CDR2 sequences are MNHEY and SMNVEV (reference sequence). In DNA, the CDR3 is TGTGCCAGCAGGACCCTTAGAGGAGCTACGCAGCGAAAGCAGTACTTC. This codes for CASRTLRGATQRKQYF.

This sequence joins TRBV5-1 and TRBJ2-3; either TRBD1 or TRBD2 may supply D (6 bases each). The germline V gene encodes CDR1 SGHRS and CDR2 YFSETQ. Trimming shortened V by 4 bases and J by 0 bases, and 15 bases separated the two germline ends. The length of the CDR3 is 16 residues. The CDR3 spells CASSQGHGGSTDTQYF. DNA of the CDR3: TGCGCCAGCAGCCAAGGACACGGGGGCAGCACAGATACGCAGTATTTT.

V usage is TRBV7-3 and J usage is TRBJ2-1, with 9 positions matching TRBD2. With V trimmed by 2 bases and J by 10 bases, 6 bases remained unmatched. Germline V gene data show CDR1 as SGHTA and CDR2 as FQGTGA. The CDR3 runs 14 residues. The CDR3 loop is CASSLAGGGWEQFF. The CDR3 nucleotides read TGTGCCAGCAGCTTAGCGGGAGGGGGATGGGAGCAGTTCTTC.

The rearrangement joins TRBV2 to TRBJ1-4; D unresolved. Germline CDR1 is SNHLY and CDR2 is FYNNEI. The length of the CDR3 is 15 residues. V shed 2 bases and J shed 8 bases, with 15 bases lying between them. The CDR3 DNA sequence: TGTGCCAGCAGTGAACTGGTGGCTTACGGGGAAAAACTGTTTTTT. This sequence encodes CASSELVAYGEKLFF. The entire variable domain, with the rest obtained from reference TRBV2 and TRBJ1-4, is as follows: EPEVTQTPSHQVTQMGQEVILRCVPISNHLYFYWYRQILGQKVEFLVSFYNNEISEKSEIFDDQFSVERPDGSNFTLKIRSTKLEDSAMYFCASSELVAYGEKLFFGSGTQLSVL.

The J gene is TRBJ2-3, the V gene TRBV3-1 (or the pseudogene TRBV3-2); 7 nucleotides agree with TRBD1. CDR3 size: 18 residues. Trimming at V came to 3 bases and at J to 0 bases, leaving 12 bases not matched to a gene. Germline V gene data show CDR1 as LGHDT and CDR2 as YNNKEL (reference sequence). This chain's CDR3 is CASSHRQGPRTSTDTQYF. The CDR3 nucleotides read TGTGCCAGCAGCCATCGACAGGGACCTAGAACTAGCACAGATACGCAGTATTTT.

Points on this clone: Given a much more abundant clone one base away, this may be a read error. The same CDR3 can be traced to other DNA sequences in this sample. The V and J genes are TRBV4-2 and TRBJ2-3; D is perhaps TRBD1 (5 bases). The CDR3 is 16 amino acids. V was shortened by 4 bases and J by 3 bases, with 17 bases between the two germline ends. CDR1 and CDR2 (germline): LGHNA, YNFKEQ. DNA of the CDR3: TGTGCCAGCAGCCCCCAGGGAATCGAGAGTACAGATACGCAGTATTTT. It codes for CASSPQGIESTDTQYF.

The chain recombines TRBV9 with TRBJ2-5, with a tentative D call TRBD2 (5 bases). Trimming removed 0 bases at V and 5 bases at J, with 14 bases between. CDR3 length: 15 amino acids. Germline loops: CDR1 SGDLS, CDR2 YYNGEE. This CDR3 reads CASSVGGHPGETQYF. The CDR3 coding sequence is TGTGCCAGCAGCGTAGGAGGGCATCCCGGGGAGACCCAGTACTTC.

Here the CDR3 DNA reads TGTGCCAGCAGCTTGACAATAGCGGGTCGAGGGGTACACAATGAGCAGTTCTTC. Translation gives CASSLTIAGRGVHNEQFF. The chain links TRBV7-3 to TRBJ2-1; TRBD2 agrees at 7 bases. Trimming cost V 3 bases and J 5 bases; bases outside gene matches: 16. The germline V gene has CDR1 SGHTA and CDR2 FQGTGA. This CDR3 spans 18 amino acids.

The chain employs TRBV27 and TRBJ1-6, with 11 bases aligning to TRBD1. V lost 5 bases to trimming and J lost 9 bases; unmatched junction nucleotides: 12. This CDR3 has 17 residues. The germline gives CDR1 MNHEY, CDR2 SMNVEV (reference sequence). This CDR3 reads CASSPMDRGRFSSPLHF. The CDR3 DNA sequence: TGTGCCAGCAGTCCGATGGACAGGGGGCGGTTCAGTTCACCCCTCCACTTT.